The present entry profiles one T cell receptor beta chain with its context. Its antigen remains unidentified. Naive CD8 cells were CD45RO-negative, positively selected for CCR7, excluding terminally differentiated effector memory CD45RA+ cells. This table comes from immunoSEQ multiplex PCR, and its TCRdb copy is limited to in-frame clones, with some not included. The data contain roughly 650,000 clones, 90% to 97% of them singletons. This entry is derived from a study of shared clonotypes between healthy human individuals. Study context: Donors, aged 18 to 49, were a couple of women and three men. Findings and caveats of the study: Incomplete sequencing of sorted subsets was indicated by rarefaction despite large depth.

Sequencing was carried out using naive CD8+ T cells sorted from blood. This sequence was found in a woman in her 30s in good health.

CDR3 loop: CASSQGARRNTEAFF. In nucleotides, the CDR3 is TGCGCCAGCAGCCAAGGGGCAAGGCGGAACACTGAAGCTTTCTTT. The chain recombines TRBV4-1 with TRBJ1-1; D is unresolved. This CDR3 is built from 15 residues. Germline V lookup: CDR1 MGHRA, CDR2 YSYEKL. The V end lost 1 base, the J end lost 1 base, and 10 bases lay between the germline ends.